A selection of T cell receptor beta chains follows, all from one sample in a study of T-cell memory formation after mild COVID-19. TCRdb called the 5' RACE reads again in MiXCR, with one record for every CDR3 protein. The repertoire includes about 360,000 distinct CDR3 sequences, over 13% of them detected once, and under 25% sits in the top ten. The material sequenced was PBMCs or a T cell subset sorted from them (not recorded which). The receptors originated from a man between 18 and 35 years old who had mild COVID-19 (a few samples of this study predate the infection). Cell type and time point are not known. CDR3s include the opening cysteine and the closing phenylalanine or tryptophan. A D gene is named only where the DNA matches it firmly. The size field is filled for only some rows; it gives once, few, many or a size class.

TRBD1	TRBJ2-2	few	14	TRBV6-2/TRBV6-3	CASSYGQATGELFF	TGTGCCAGCAGTTACGGACAGGCCACCGGGGAGCTGTTTTTT
NA	TRBJ1-1	few	14	TRBV4-2	CASSQEGRNTEAFF	TGTGCCAGCAGCCAAGAGGGCAGGAACACTGAAGCTTTCTTT
NA	TRBJ2-2	NA	13	TRBV2	CASSGSQAGELFF	TGTGCCAGCAGTGGTTCACAGGCCGGGGAGCTGTTTTTT
NA	TRBJ2-7	NA	17	TRBV5-4	CASSQTTGPRATYEQYF	TGTGCCAGCAGCCAAACTACAGGTCCTCGGGCCACCTACGAGCAGTACTTC
NA	TRBJ1-6	few	15	TRBV5-4	CASSLADTDNSPLHF	TGTGCCAGCAGCTTGGCTGACACAGATAATTCACCCCTCCACTTT
NA	TRBJ1-1	many	13	TRBV7-2	CASSSQSNTEAFF	TGTGCCAGCAGCTCACAGTCGAACACTGAAGCTTTCTTT
NA	TRBJ2-1	NA	15	TRBV5-1	CASSLAENAYNEQFF	TGCGCCAGCAGCTTGGCAGAGAATGCCTACAATGAGCAGTTCTTC
TRBD1	TRBJ2-5	NA	16	TRBV6-6	CASSNGQGVYQETQYF	TGTGCCAGCAGTAACGGACAGGGAGTGTACCAAGAGACCCAGTACTTC
TRBD2	TRBJ2-7	few	13	TRBV29-1	CSVGLAGDHEQYF	TGCAGCGTTGGACTAGCGGGGGACCACGAGCAGTACTTC
TRBD1	TRBJ1-1	NA	14	TRBV7-3	CASSLTQGATEAFF	TGTGCCAGCAGCTTAACTCAGGGGGCCACTGAAGCTTTCTTT
NA	TRBJ2-3	NA	14	TRBV6-5	CASSYGTGRYTQYF	TGTGCCAGCAGTTATGGAACAGGGAGGTATACGCAGTATTTT
NA	TRBJ2-7	NA	11	TRBV12-3/TRBV12-4	CASSFEYGQYF	TGTGCCAGCAGTTTTGAATATGGGCAGTACTTC
NA	TRBJ2-7	NA	12	TRBV12-3/TRBV12-4	CASSYGRVEQYF	TGTGCCAGCAGTTATGGCCGGGTGGAGCAGTACTTC
TRBD1	TRBJ2-1	NA	16	TRBV7-9	CASSSRQGPLYNEQFF	TGTGCCAGCAGCTCCCGACAGGGTCCATTATACAATGAGCAGTTCTTC
NA	TRBJ2-5	many	14	TRBV5-1	CASSFRTGQETQYF	TGCGCCAGCAGCTTCCGGACGGGCCAAGAGACCCAGTACTTC
TRBD2	TRBJ2-3	few	17	TRBV4-2	CASSHLPSGGAIDTQYF	TGTGCCAGCAGCCACTTGCCTAGCGGGGGGGCCATAGATACGCAGTATTTT
NA	TRBJ2-3	few	15	TRBV20-1	CSARAVGGNTDTQYF	TGCAGTGCTAGAGCGGTTGGAGGAAACACAGATACGCAGTATTTT
NA	TRBJ1-2	few	14	TRBV7-9	CASSLGARRGGYTF	TGTGCCAGCAGCTTAGGCGCACGGAGAGGTGGCTACACCTTC
NA	TRBJ2-7	many	13	TRBV12-3/TRBV12-4	CASSLTEFYEQYF	TGTGCCAGCAGTTTAACAGAGTTCTACGAGCAGTACTTC
NA	TRBJ2-3	few	14	TRBV6-1	CASRQDTGTDTQYF	TGTGCCAGCAGGCAGGACACCGGCACAGATACGCAGTATTTT
NA	TRBJ1-1	few	11	TRBV20-1	CSADTDREAFF	TGCAGTGCCGACACGGACCGAGAAGCTTTCTTT
NA	TRBJ2-2	NA	14	TRBV5-1	CASSLDPGPGELFF	TGCGCCAGCAGCTTGGATCCGGGCCCCGGGGAGCTGTTTTTT
NA	TRBJ2-1	few	15	TRBV6-6	CASRTLGASYNEQFF	TGTGCCAGCAGAACCCTCGGGGCGTCCTACAATGAGCAGTTCTTC
TRBD1	TRBJ2-3	few	15	TRBV7-6	CASSRRDREADTQYF	TGTGCCAGCAGCCGACGGGACAGGGAGGCAGATACGCAGTATTTT
NA	TRBJ1-1	few	16	TRBV7-9	CASSPGGGRVNTEAFF	TGTGCCAGCAGTCCAGGCGGGGGGAGGGTCAACACTGAAGCTTTCTTT
NA	TRBJ2-3	few	15	TRBV7-3	CASSLKGGGTDTQYF	TGTGCCAGCAGCCTTAAAGGGGGAGGCACAGATACGCAGTATTTT
TRBD1	TRBJ2-7	NA	13	TRBV5-1	CASRPGQRYEQYF	TGCGCCAGCAGGCCGGGACAGAGGTACGAGCAGTACTTC
TRBD1	TRBJ2-5	NA	16	TRBV7-2	CASSPKNRGPKETQYF	TGTGCCAGCAGCCCGAAAAACAGGGGGCCGAAAGAGACCCAGTACTTC